This T cell receptor (beta chain) is from a study of vaccination and CD4 T cells after COVID-19. Study background: The makeup of the convalescents was six males and four females, two of them Hispanic. Once diagnosed, patients had post-COVID samples drawn a median approximately 99 days later (range 35 to 161). Findings and limits, study-wide: Median SARS-CoV-2-reactive clonotypes rose from roughly 22 to 38, not significantly. In convalescent patients, 304 of 307 vaccine-specific clones were spike mono-reactive.

With the Oncomine TCR Beta short-read assay, DNA from cultured CD4+ T cells was sequenced. One entry per CDR3 protein results from TCRdb running MiXCR on the PCR reads. The sample consists of some 22,000 distinct CDR3 sequences, less than 80% of them appearing once. The treatment was: roughly 11-day PBMC culture with coronavirus spike peptide pools or control peptides (ViraFEST assay). As for this clonotype: Antigen specificity is unknown.

CDR1 and CDR2 from the germline V gene are DFQATT and SNEGSKA (reference sequence). The CDR3 sequence is 14 residues long. V lost 6 bases to trimming and J lost 2 bases; unmatched junction nucleotides: 7. Sequences were derived from CD4+ T cells from blood, cultured in vitro, sampled before SARS-CoV-2 vaccination. This chain links TRBV20-1 with TRBJ2-3; 8 nucleotides match TRBD2. This TCR was recovered from a human donor who received a COVID-19 vaccine. CDR3 nucleotide sequence: TGCAGTGCCGCGGGACTAGAGGACACAGATACGCAGTATTTT. It specifies CSAAGLEDTDTQYF.